The source of this TCR beta chain is a study of shared clonotypes between healthy human individuals. With V trimmed by 3 bases and J by 4 bases, 4 bases remained unmatched. The CDR3 is 16 amino acids. Germline V gene lookup returns CDR1 LNHNV and CDR2 YYDKDF (reference sequence). Assay used: immunoSEQ multiplex PCR; TCRdb lists only in-frame clones, some missing. There are roughly 2.2 million clones in the sample; 85% to 95% occur only once, and 0.39% lies in the top ten. The V call is TRBV15, the J call TRBJ2-2, with 11 bases lining up with TRBD1. The TCR was taken from a man between 18 and 29 years old in good health. Some clones in this sample may be carry-over from other donors' samples. Sequencing was carried out using naive CD4+ T cells from PBMCs. As to subset: CD45RA+ positively selected. The CDR3 bases are TGTGCCACCAGCAGGGGGACAGGGGGACCCACCGGGGAGCTGTTTTTT. Residues: CATSRGTGGPTGELFF.